One sample yielded the 27 T cell receptor beta chains listed below, sequenced in a study of identical twins. One entry per CDR3 protein, called by TCRdb with MiXCR from the 5' RACE reads. The table includes hundreds of thousands of distinct CDR3 sequences, 12% detected once. The same data also contributed to another study, on yellow fever vaccine responses in identical twins.

The specimen sequenced was PBMCs. Every receptor here comes from a woman aged 18 to 35 in good health.

V and J are TRBV11-2 and TRBJ2-7; D is unresolved. Germline V gene data show CDR1 as SGHAT and CDR2 as FQNNGV. The CDR3 is 17 amino acids. Trimming stripped 5 bases from V and 0 bases from J, with 20 bases between. DNA of the CDR3: TGTGCCAGCAGCCCTTTGAAGGGTCCCCAGAGCTCCTACGAGCAGTACGTC. Amino acid sequence: CASSPLKGPQSSYEQYV.

This clonotype was seen many times. V and J are TRBV4-1 and TRBJ2-7, with unresolved D. The V gene's germline CDR1 is MGHRA and CDR2 YSYEKL. The V and J ends lost 1 base and 0 bases respectively, with 10 bases between them. The CDR3 length is 15 residues. The CDR3 spells CASSQAVTYSYEQYF. CDR3 DNA: TGCGCCAGCAGCCAAGCTGTTACCTACTCCTACGAGCAGTACTTC.

V is TRBV3-1 and J is TRBJ2-1; D remains ambiguous. Germline CDR1 is LGHDT and CDR2 is YNNKEL (reference sequence). V was trimmed by 0 bases and J by 3 bases, leaving 3 bases between them. The CDR3 has 13 residues. CDR3 protein: CASSQDDYNEQFF. The CDR3, as DNA: TGTGCCAGCAGCCAAGACGACTACAATGAGCAGTTCTTC.

This clonotype has only a few counts. V is TRBV7-9 and J is TRBJ2-7; 8 bases are shared with TRBD2. This CDR3 comprises 15 residues. Per germline, CDR1 SEHNR and CDR2 FQNEAQ (reference sequence). With 2 bases clipped from V and 4 bases from J, the junction kept 7 bases outside the gene matches. The CDR3 DNA is TGTGCCAGCAGCTTATCGGATAGCGGGACATACGAGCAGTACTTC. Amino acids: CASSLSDSGTYEQYF.

The rearrangement links TRBV7-6 to TRBJ1-3; a possible D gene is TRBD1 (6 bases). V lost 5 bases to trimming and J lost 3 bases, with 14 bases between them. The CDR3 is made up of 15 amino acids. Germline-derived CDR1 and CDR2 are SGHVS and FNYEAQ. In nucleotides, the CDR3 is TGTGCCAGCAGCGCTACAGGGAGTGGTGGAAACACCATATATTTT. This translates into CASSATGSGGNTIYF.

This chain uses TRBV4-1 with TRBJ1-3; possibly TRBD1 for D (6 bases). CDR3 length: 15 amino acids. Trimming pared 0 bases from V and 4 bases from J, leaving 10 bases between. Germline V gene lookup returns CDR1 MGHRA and CDR2 YSYEKL. CDR3 sequence: CASSQDPTGGNTIYF. The CDR3 nucleotides are TGCGCCAGCAGCCAAGATCCCACAGGGGGAAACACCATATATTTT.

The chain links TRBV12-3 or TRBV12-4 to TRBJ2-1; either TRBD1 or TRBD2 may supply D (5 bases each). The CDR3 runs to 16 residues. Trimming took 2 bases from V and 2 from J, leaving 13 bases between them. CDR3 sequence (DNA): TGTGCCAGCAGTTTATCCTGGGACCGAACCTACAATGAGCAGTTCTTC. Protein product: CASSLSWDRTYNEQFF.

This clonotype was picked up many times. This rearrangement joins TRBV5-1 to TRBJ1-1; the D is unclear. This CDR3 contains 13 residues. With 0 bases removed from V and 3 bases from J, the gap between germline ends came to 6 bases. Germline V gene data show CDR1 as SGHRS and CDR2 as YFSETQ. The CDR3 here is CASSLVGYTEAFF. The CDR3 bases are TGCGCCAGCAGCTTGGTGGGTTACACTGAAGCTTTCTTT.

This clonotype was picked up a small number of times. The genes are TRBV28 and TRBJ1-2; maybe TRBD1 (6 bases). CDR3 length: 12 amino acids. V was clipped by 7 bases and J by 5 bases, with 11 bases between them. Per the germline V gene, CDR1 is MDHEN and CDR2 is SYDVKM. In DNA, the CDR3 is TGTGCCAGCACGCCGCAGGGGTATGGCTACACCTTC. Translation gives CASTPQGYGYTF.

The chain recombines TRBV15 with TRBJ1-4, with D tentatively TRBD1 (6 bases). There are 15 residues in the CDR3. V was cut by 3 bases and J by 5 bases, with 13 bases left in between. CDR1 is LNHNV, CDR2 YYDKDF, per germline (reference sequence). CDR3 region: CATSRTGGPNEKLFF. The CDR3 coding sequence is TGTGCCACCAGCAGGACGGGGGGCCCCAATGAAAAACTGTTTTTT.

This rearrangement joins TRBV5-1 to TRBJ1-4; 7 positions match TRBD1. The CDR3 is made up of 16 amino acids. The V segment lost 1 base and the J segment 3 bases; nucleotides outside the gene matches: 6. Germline V gives CDR1 SGHRS, CDR2 YFSETQ. The CDR3 protein is CASSLPTGVSNEKLFF. The CDR3 coding sequence is TGCGCCAGCAGCTTGCCCACAGGGGTTTCTAATGAAAAACTGTTTTTT.

V is TRBV5-6 and J is TRBJ2-7; D unresolved. The germline V gene has CDR1 SGHDT and CDR2 YYEEEE. The CDR3 sequence is 16 residues long. Between the trimmed V and J ends, which lost 0 bases and 0 bases, there was a span of 13 bases. The CDR3 reads CASSLGPWMSSYEQYF. CDR3 nucleotide sequence: TGTGCCAGCAGCTTGGGGCCTTGGATGAGCTCCTACGAGCAGTACTTC.

This clonotype was seen a few times. The J gene is TRBJ2-5, the V gene TRBV10-3, with TRBD1 as a possible D gene (6 bases). Trimming removed 6 bases at V and 4 bases at J, with 15 bases between. The CDR3 spans 14 residues. CDR1 is ENHRY, CDR2 SYGVKD, per germline. In DNA, the CDR3 is TGTGCCATCAGACTCTCAACAGGGTCAGAGACCCAGTACTTC. This sequence encodes CAIRLSTGSETQYF.

In this sample, this clonotype turned up a few times. The chain uses TRBV18 and TRBJ2-1; 12 bases are a match to TRBD2. The germline gives CDR1 KGHSH, CDR2 LQKENI. The junction had 4 bases not matched to a gene; V was cut back by 4 bases and J by 0 bases. The CDR3 is 17 amino acids. The CDR3 DNA follows: TGTGCCAGCTCACGACTAGCGGGGGCTCCCTCCTACAATGAGCAGTTCTTC. Amino acid sequence: CASSRLAGAPSYNEQFF. The full variable domain, with the rest looked up from reference TRBV18 and TRBJ2-1, is NAGVMQNPRHLVRRRGQEARLRCSPMKGHSHVYWYRQLPEEGLKFMVYLQKENIIDESGMPKERFSAEFPKEGPSILRIQQVVRGDSAAYFCASSRLAGAPSYNEQFFGPGTRLTVL.

This clonotype was seen more than once but under ten times. This sequence joins TRBV12-3 or TRBV12-4 and TRBJ2-7, with a tentative D call TRBD1 (7 bases). The CDR3 contains 14 residues. Trimming took off 6 bases at V and 1 base at J, with 13 bases between the two ends. CDR3 coding DNA: TGTGCCAGCAGCTTGACAGGGAGGTCCTACGAGCAGTACTTC. It is translated as CASSLTGRSYEQYF.

As regards this clonotype: One junction end does not reproduce the germline sequence, and a read error may be involved. This chain joins TRBV20-1 and TRBJ2-1, with D possibly being TRBD1 or TRBD2 (5 bases each). Germline V gene data show CDR1 as DFQATT and CDR2 as SNEGSKA (reference sequence). The CDR3 runs 10 residues. CDR3 coding DNA: TGCAGTGCTAGTCCGGGGCTCAACCTCTTC. Translation: CSASPGLNLF.

V and J are TRBV5-1 and TRBJ1-2; 7 bases match TRBD1. CDR1 SGHRS and CDR2 YFSETQ come from the germline V gene. CDR3 length equals 14 residues. J gave up 1 base and V 5 bases, and 5 bases lay outside the gene matches. The CDR3 region has the DNA TGCGCCAGCAGGACAGGACAGGATAACTATGGCTACACCTTC. It is translated as CASRTGQDNYGYTF.

CDR3 in amino acids: CASSESGGRIGSPLHF. CDR3 coding DNA: TGTGCCAGCAGTGAATCAGGTGGCAGGATTGGATCACCCCTCCACTTT. This chain links TRBV2 with TRBJ1-6; D remains unclear. Trimming removed 2 bases from V and 10 bases from J, with 18 bases in between. Germline CDR1 is SNHLY and CDR2 is FYNNEI. CDR3 length equals 16 residues.

The V and J genes are TRBV7-9 and TRBJ2-1, with TRBD2 matching 7 bases. V lost 5 bases, J lost 7 bases, and 5 bases stayed unmatched. The CDR3 loop spans 13 amino acids. The germline V gene has CDR1 SEHNR and CDR2 FQNEAQ (reference sequence). DNA for the CDR3: TGTGCCAGCAGCGCGGGAGACTGGAATGAGCAGTTCTTC. It specifies CASSAGDWNEQFF.

The chain links TRBV12-3 or TRBV12-4 to TRBJ2-3; TRBD1 matches at 7 bases. The CDR3 length is 20 residues. V dropped 0 bases and J dropped 0; count of bases not matched to a gene: 15. The CDR3 reads CASSLARQGVQIPSTDTQYF. The CDR3, as DNA: TGTGCCAGCAGTTTAGCGCGGCAGGGGGTTCAAATTCCTAGCACAGATACGCAGTATTTT.

V usage is TRBV6-1 and J usage is TRBJ2-1, with 7 bases that match TRBD1. Germline CDR1 and CDR2: MNHNS and SASEGT. CDR3 length: 15 residues. V lost 6 bases, J lost 3 bases, and 8 bases stayed unmatched. CDR3 region: CASRRQGLVYNEQFF. The CDR3 DNA sequence: TGTGCCAGCAGACGACAGGGATTGGTCTACAATGAGCAGTTCTTC.

Details on this clonotype: This may be a read error, as it is one base from a much larger clone. The chain uses TRBV29-1 and TRBJ2-1; TRBD2 matches at 9 bases. Germline CDR1 SQVTM, CDR2 ANQGSEA. This CDR3 is built from 15 residues. For the CDR3, the DNA is TGCAGCGTTCGGACGAGCGGGAGGCACCTTTTCGAGCCGTTCTTC. Its protein is CSVRTSGRHLFEPFF.

The rearrangement uses TRBV2 and TRBJ2-2; 8 positions agree with TRBD2. Germline V gene lookup returns CDR1 SNHLY and CDR2 FYNNEI. The CDR3 spans 15 residues. With 7 bases clipped from V and 1 base from J, the junction kept 5 bases outside the gene matches. The CDR3 nucleotides are TGTGCCAGCAAGGCGGGGGGCCTGAACACCGGGGAGCTGTTTTTT. Amino acids: CASKAGGLNTGELFF.

The rearrangement joins TRBV6-1 to TRBJ2-2; TRBD2 might be the D (6 bases). V was shortened by 6 bases and J by 7 bases, with 15 bases between the two germline ends. This CDR3 spans 14 amino acids. Germline V gene lookup returns CDR1 MNHNS and CDR2 SASEGT. In DNA, the CDR3 is TGTGCCAGCAGCTCCCCTGGGGGGTACGGGGAGCTGTTTTTT. Translating it yields CASSSPGGYGELFF.

The CDR3 coding sequence is TGCGCCAGCAGCTTTGGTAGCGGGGGGTCCTACGAGCAGTACGTC. It codes for CASSFGSGGSYEQYV. The chain couples TRBV5-1 to TRBJ2-7; 10 bases agree with TRBD2. CDR1 SGHRS and CDR2 YFSETQ come from the germline V gene. The trim removed 2 bases at V and 1 base at J, leaving 3 bases unmatched. The CDR3 sequence is 15 residues long.

This clonotype was seen a few times. The chain combines TRBV12-3 or TRBV12-4 with TRBJ2-3; D is perhaps TRBD1 or TRBD2 (5 bases each). The germline V and J ends were trimmed by 2 bases and 0 bases, with 15 bases remaining between them. The CDR3 extends over 17 amino acids. The CDR3 loop reads CASSLWDGGASTDTQYF. CDR3 nucleotides: TGTGCCAGCAGTTTATGGGATGGGGGTGCTAGCACAGATACGCAGTATTTT.

This chain connects TRBV15 to TRBJ1-1; D is perhaps TRBD1 (5 bases). This CDR3 has 13 residues. The V gene lost 8 bases and the J gene lost 2 bases, with 12 bases spanning the gap. In germline, CDR1 is LNHNV, CDR2 YYDKDF (reference sequence). This CDR3 reads CATSVGENTEAFF. In nucleotides, the CDR3 is TGTGCCACCTCGGTGGGGGAAAACACTGAAGCTTTCTTT.